Given below is one T cell receptor (beta chain) in context. Trimming cost V 1 base and J 7 bases, with 10 bases left between them. The CDR3 has 13 residues. The germline CDR1 and CDR2 sequences are MDHEN and SYDVKM. These data are taken from a study of blood T cell repertoires in COVID-19. Study in general: Acute and convalescent COVID-19 specimens originated in the United States, Italy and Spain. The analysed material was cDNA or gDNA that came from T cells, B-cell-depleted T cells, or PBMCs.

Source study methods: The assay estimated nucleated cells by amplifying reference gene primers. Data came from immunoSEQ multiplex PCR; TCRdb stores just in-frame clones and leaves some out. D and trimming come from the DNA, and the V and J calls and clone size come from that table. The table shows 70,000 to 85,000 clones, with approximately 78% occurring only once. The chain joins TRBV28 to TRBJ2-5; D gene ambiguous. The TCR sequence derives from a human donor in a cohort sampled during active COVID-19. Sequenced sample: peripheral blood. CDR3 nucleotides: TGTGCCAGCAGTTTATTCAGGCCAGGGACCCAGTACTTC. Encoded protein: CASSLFRPGTQYF. Variable domain in full (rest from reference TRBV28 and TRBJ2-5): DVKVTQSSRYLVKRTGEKVFLECVQDMDHENMFWYRQDPGLGLRLIYFSYDVKMKEKGDIPEGYSVSREKKERFSLILESASTNQTSMYLCASSLFRPGTQYFGPGTRLLVL.